This TCR beta chain emerged from a study of blood T cell repertoires in COVID-19. About the study: The cDNA or gDNA used as material had been derived from T cells, B-cell-depleted T cells, or PBMCs.

In the original analysis: Amplification from reference gene primers served as the basis for estimated nucleated cell counts. Data came from immunoSEQ multiplex PCR; TCRdb stores just in-frame clones and leaves some out. V and J calls plus clone size are reproduced from that table; the DNA served to infer D and trimming. The data hold some 250,000 clones, with roughly 88% observed a single time. Across about two dozen US areas, participants ranged in age from roughly 18 to 95 years. Either two negative PCRs, clearance, or symptom resolution qualified Cohort 3 donors as recovered. The TCR was taken from a woman aged 50 to 60 who had recovered from COVID-19. Input material: PBMCs or T cells enriched from blood (not recorded which).

CDR3 sequence reads: CAISRMDLTEAFF. Here the CDR3 DNA reads TGTGCCATCTCGCGGATGGATCTCACTGAAGCTTTCTTT. J is TRBJ1-1 and V is TRBV19, with D unclear. Germline CDR1 LNHDA, CDR2 SQIVND (reference sequence). There are 13 residues in the CDR3. V was trimmed by 10 bases and J by 4 bases, leaving 16 bases between them. Supplemented by reference TRBV19 and TRBJ1-1, the full variable domain reads DGGITQSPKYLFRKEGQNVTLSCEQNLNHDAMYWYRQDPGQGLRLIYYSQIVNDFQKGDIAEGYSVSREKKESFPLTVTSAQKNPTAFYLCAISRMDLTEAFFGQGTRLTVV.